This paragraph covers one TCR beta chain sequence. Its target antigen remains unknown. Nothing much larger sits one base from this clone, and base qualities are not available. Cut back by 4 bases and 5 bases, the V and J ends lie 14 bases apart. The CDR3 runs 14 amino acids, cysteine and phenylalanine included. Only CDR3 DNA remains: 42 bases, in frame from the first base. Sequences GTSNPN (CDR1) and SVGIG (CDR2) are obtained from the germline V gene (reference sequence). This sample is drawn from a study of cytotoxic CD8 clonotypes in ibrutinib-treated CLL (TCRdb year 2021). Context from the whole study: The cohort included approximately 15 treatment-naive and 11 to 12 relapsed/refractory patients; around 17 were IGHV unmutated. Partial responses were observed in 24 patients and complete responses in 2; after a median follow-up of 68 months, remission was maintained in approximately 14 patients and progression was observed in roughly twelve. The response samples were drawn at a median of approximately 11 months into treatment, with a range of roughly 6 to 36 months. An average of around 250,000 productive templates and tens of thousands of productive rearrangements was obtained per sample. Of the roughly 81 people in the trial, around 25 had longitudinal samples available. Cryopreserved peripheral blood mononuclear cells were obtained prior to treatment, at the time of response, and at either disease progression or sustained remission.

The paper as a whole reports these results and caveats: Baseline clonality exceeded that of age-matched healthy donors and correlated strongly with circulating CD8+ T-cell counts. At ibrutinib response clonality went up, during sustained remission it held steady, and at progression it dropped back toward baseline. Sampling times were not matched between sustained-remission and progressing patients, and lymph node repertoires were not studied. Public clonotypes were rare and either shrank or stayed stable during treatment, and the rise in clonality at ibrutinib response reflected expansion of private clonotypes.

A MiSeq instrument was used for deep resolution sequencing, which targeted depths ranging from 1 in 1 million up to 1 in 200,000 T cells, with coverage averaging 10x for each clonotype. The immunoSEQ hsTCRB Kit was used to generate TCR beta libraries. In the original analysis: ImmunoSEQ Data Assistant and ImmunoSEQ Analyzer were used for data analysis, and V, D and J genes were assigned according to IMGT definitions. Clonality was computed as one minus normalized Shannon entropy of productive rearrangement frequencies, ranging from 0 to 1. Only overrepresented clonotypes making up at least 0.05% of the repertoire of each patient were included in the public clonotype analysis. About twelve repertoires from age-matched healthy donors, obtained from immuneACCESS, served as clonality controls. TCRdb limited this immuneACCESS table to in-frame rearrangements with V and J called. A share of clones is missing; checked studies link under half to unresolved V genes, and the rest is unexplained. That table is the source of V, J and clone size, and D and trimming were worked out from the DNA. The sample table contains 33,000 or so clones; only one count was recorded for nearly 50% of them. Over 15% of the sample rests with the top ten.

For TCR beta library preparation, roughly 2 micrograms of genomic DNA were extracted from the cryopreserved PBMCs. Longitudinal blood samples from CLL patients receiving ibrutinib monotherapy were subjected to high-throughput TCR beta sequencing. The patients took part in an open-label, single-center phase 2 trial of ibrutinib monotherapy. The sequencing here drew on PBMCs, taken before ibrutinib treatment. The clonotype was recovered from a human donor with chronic lymphocytic leukemia. The chain is assembled from TRBV30 and TRBJ1-4; the D gene lacks a confident call. The bases are TGTGCCTGGAACATAGGGCCTTACAATGAAAAACTGTTTTTT. Its protein is CAWNIGPYNEKLFF.